This T cell receptor (beta chain) was captured in a study of T cell repertoires in cytomegalovirus infection. Study overall: CMV infection together with matching HLA type was indicated by public TCR beta signatures. Study results and limitations: HLA-C-restricted CMV clonotypes gave the most frequent clonotype in two of eight donors. Frequencies of public TCR beta families were cumulated, and this identified carriers of CMV plus the relevant HLA.

In the case of this clonotype: Its matching antigen is unknown.

TCRdb reprocessed the reads with MiXCR, giving one entry per CDR3 protein. The sample shows about 740,000 distinct CDR3 sequences, 35% to 45% of them seen only once. Germline trimming cut 0 bases from V and 5 bases from J; bases unmatched to any gene: 10. CDR3 length: 16 residues. Germline CDR1 reads SGDLS; CDR2 reads YYNGEE. The origin of this receptor is a human donor in good health (CMV status not recorded). Some clones in this sample may be carry-over from other donors' samples. Sequenced material: PBMCs. The rearrangement links TRBV9 to TRBJ2-7; the match to TRBD1 covers 8 bases. As DNA, the CDR3 is TGTGCCAGCAGCGTAGTTCCGGACAGGGTTGAACACGAGCAGTACTTC. It codes for CASSVVPDRVEHEQYF.